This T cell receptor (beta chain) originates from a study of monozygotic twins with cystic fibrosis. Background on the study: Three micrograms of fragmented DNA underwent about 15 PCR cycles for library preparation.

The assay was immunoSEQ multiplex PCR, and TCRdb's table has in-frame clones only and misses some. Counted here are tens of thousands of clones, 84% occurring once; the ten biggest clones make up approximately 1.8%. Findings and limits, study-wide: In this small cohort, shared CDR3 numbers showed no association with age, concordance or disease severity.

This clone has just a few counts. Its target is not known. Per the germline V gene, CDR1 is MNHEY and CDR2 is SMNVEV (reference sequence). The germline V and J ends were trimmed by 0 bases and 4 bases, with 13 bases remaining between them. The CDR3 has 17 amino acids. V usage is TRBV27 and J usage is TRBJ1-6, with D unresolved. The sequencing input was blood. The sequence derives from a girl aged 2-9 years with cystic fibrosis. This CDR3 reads CASSLSSPDFYNSPLHF. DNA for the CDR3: TGTGCCAGCAGTTTATCGAGTCCGGACTTTTATAATTCACCCCTCCACTTT.